This T cell receptor beta chain appears in the sequencing data of a study of T cells in Graves' hyperthyroidism and ophthalmopathy. Study as a whole: Peripheral blood specimens were obtained at initial diagnosis, prior to any treatment. General observations from the study: Most thyroid-expanded clonotypes above 0.001 were also found in blood.

The hyperthyroidism patients had all been newly diagnosed, and their disease duration was under 2 months. Their ages ranged from 18 to 65 years. Cells are PBMCs isolated from roughly 9.2 ml of fresh blood. Amplification of TCR beta CDR3 regions used RNA as the template. The primer set for the first-round RT-PCR of the TCR CDR3 was HTBI. TCRdb reanalysed the multiplex PCR reads using MiXCR and keeps one entry per CDR3 protein. The sample includes roughly 380,000 distinct CDR3 sequences, approximately 20% of them seen just once. Germline V gives CDR1 WNHNN, CDR2 SYGVQD (reference sequence). CDR3 length equals 14 residues. V lost 3 bases and J lost 5; bases outside the gene matches: 7. This clonotype came up many times. No antigen is known for it.

The sequenced sample consisted of blood. This TCR was recovered from a young woman with Graves' hyperthyroidism. This chain links TRBV10-1 with TRBJ2-7; 7 positions agree with TRBD1. Here the CDR3 DNA reads TGCGCCAGCAGTGAAGGGGGCGCGAAGGACGAGCAGTACTTC. Its protein is CASSEGGAKDEQYF.